This TCR beta chain was captured by sequencing in a study of T cells expressing NK-cell markers. CDR3 length equals 14 residues. Germline CDR1 and CDR2: LNHDA and SQIVND (reference sequence). TCRdb reprocessed the 5' RACE reads and stores each CDR3 protein as one record, lacking DNA. Its table records some 600,000 distinct CDR3 sequences. This TCR came from a man between 18 and 35 years old in good health. The specimen was blood T cells: a sorted CD56 or NKG2C T cell subset, CD4+ or CD8+ T cells, or bulk PBMC T cells (not recorded which). V is TRBV19 and J is TRBJ1-1. CDR3: CASLWAVGSTEAFF.